The 2 T cell receptor beta chains presented below share a single source sample, sequenced in a study of blood T cell repertoires in COVID-19. TCRdb keeps only in-frame clones here, not all; method: immunoSEQ multiplex PCR. Of approximately 250,000 clones in the sample, just over 85% are singletons; the top ten hold 2% to 2.5%. The specimen sequenced was peripheral blood. Receptors originate from a man aged 25 to 40 who had recovered from COVID-19.

The rearrangement joins TRBV21-1 to TRBJ2-2; the table names TRBD2, a call not compared with the DNA. TRBV21-1 is classified as a pseudogene. The CDR3 covers 12 residues. The CDR3 coding sequence is TGTGCCAGCGGACTCTACACCGGGGAGCTGTTTTTT. It encodes CASGLYTGELFF.

This clone showed up just a few times. The CDR3 protein is CATSDWRTGEETQYF. The CDR3, as DNA: TGTGCCACCAGTGATTGGCGGACAGGCGAAGAGACCCAGTACTTC. The V and J genes are TRBV24-1 and TRBJ2-5, with TRBD1 matching over 7 bases. CDR1 and CDR2 (germline): KGHDR, SFDVKD. The CDR3 is 15 amino acids. The ends lost 2 bases at V and 3 bases at J; junction bases unmatched: 5.